Given below is one T cell receptor beta chain in context. The antigen is undetermined. One entry per CDR3 protein results from TCRdb running MiXCR on the 5' RACE reads. The sample shows around 490,000 distinct CDR3 sequences, about 5.7% of them seen only once. The V gene's germline CDR1 is LGHNA and CDR2 YSLEER. This CDR3 is 15 amino acids long. Trimming took off 0 bases at V and 2 bases at J, with 11 bases between the two ends. This specimen belongs to a study of CD8 T cells in ankylosing spondylitis. Overall study results and limits: With a CD8+ phenotype, disease-linked clones were relatively rare in peripheral blood. Characteristic of ankylosing spondylitis blood, it appeared, was a TCR beta motif comprising several highly homologous variants.

Sequencing used blood, either unsorted or a sorted T cell fraction (not recorded which). The chain joins TRBV4-3 to TRBJ2-7, with D hard to call. The receptor comes from a male donor with ankylosing spondylitis. The CDR3 nucleotides read TGCGCCAGCAGCCAAGATCTGGGTTTGACCTACGAGCAGTACTTC. This gives the protein CASSQDLGLTYEQYF.